A selection of T cell receptor beta chains follows, all from one sample in a study of blood T cell repertoires in COVID-19. Measured with immunoSEQ multiplex PCR; TCRdb has only the in-frame clones, and not every one. The repertoire holds about 170,000 clones, 70% to 90% seen once, with approximately 8% in the top ten. The sample taken for sequencing was peripheral blood. The receptors here all came from a woman of 80 years or more with COVID-19, enrolled during active disease. The CDR3 runs from the conserved cysteine through the conserved F or W. The D gene is left open where the match is weak. Only some rows state a clone size, as once, few, many or a class for expanded clones.

j_call | v_call | d_call | cdr3_length | clone_size | cdr3_nt | cdr3_aa
TRBJ2-1 | TRBV5-1 | TRBD1 | 17 | NA | TGCGCCAGCAGCTTGAGTTTCGGGACAGGGGGAATCTCGGGGCAGTTCTTC | CASSLSFGTGGISGQFF
TRBJ2-7 | TRBV7-9 | NA | 14 | NA | TGTGCCAGCAGCTTATACCAGGGGTCCTACGAGCAGTACTTC | CASSLYQGSYEQYF
TRBJ1-2 | TRBV6-5 | TRBD1 | 14 | once | TGTGCCAGCAGCATTTCCGGGACAGGGAACGGCTACACCTTC | CASSISGTGNGYTF
TRBJ1-3 | TRBV5-5 | NA | 15 | NA | TGTGCCAGCAGCTTTGCGGGGCCAGCAGGAAACACCATATATTTT | CASSFAGPAGNTIYF
TRBJ2-7 | TRBV7-8 | NA | 17 | NA | TGTGCCAGCAGCTTTCCCGTGCCACGGGACACCTCCTACGAGCAGTACTTC | CASSFPVPRDTSYEQYF
TRBJ2-1 | TRBV28 | TRBD2 | 15 | NA | TGTGCCAGCAGTTTTAGGACTAGAGCTCCTTTTGTGCAGTTCTTC | CASSFRTRAPFVQFF
TRBJ1-1 | TRBV6-1 | NA | 15 | NA | TGTGCCAGCAGTGAAGCGGGGGTTGGGAGGACTGAAGCTTTCTTT | CASSEAGVGRTEAFF
TRBJ1-1 | TRBV5-4 | TRBD1 | 16 | once | TGTGCCAGCAGCCTGGGGGGGACAGGGGTGAACACTGAAGCTTTCTTT | CASSLGGTGVNTEAFF
TRBJ1-4 | TRBV9 | NA | 14 | NA | TGTGCCAGTGATTCCGGGACAAATAGTGAAAAACTGTTTTTT | CASDSGTNSEKLFF
TRBJ1-4 | TRBV5-1 | NA | 15 | NA | TGCGCCAGCAGCTTGGCTGGGCAGGGGAATGAAAAACTGTTTTTT | CASSLAGQGNEKLFF
TRBJ2-2 | TRBV19 | TRBD2 | 18 | NA | TGTGCCAGTAGCCCGGGACTAGCGGGAGTCTGGAACACCGGGGAGCTGTTTTTT | CASSPGLAGVWNTGELFF
TRBJ2-2 | TRBV28 | TRBD1 | 14 | NA | TGTGCCAGTATCAGGGGGAGCAACACCGGGGAGCTGTTTTTT | CASIRGSNTGELFF
TRBJ1-1 | TRBV7-9 | TRBD1 | 14 | NA | TGTGCCAGCAGCTTACAGGGGGCTTTTACTGAAGCTTTCTTT | CASSLQGAFTEAFF
TRBJ2-7 | TRBV10-2 | NA | 16 | NA | TGCGCCAGCAGTGAGTCGTTGCTGGGGGCCATCCACGAGCAGTACTTC | CASSESLLGAIHEQYF
TRBJ2-1 | TRBV9 | TRBD1 | 16 | NA | TGTGCCAGCAGCGTAGTGGGACAGGGGGGACTGGCGGAGCAGTTCTTC | CASSVVGQGGLAEQFF
TRBJ2-1 | TRBV7-6 | NA | 16 | NA | TGTGCCAGCAGCTTGGAAAGGACTCATTCCTACAATGAGCAGTTCTTC | CASSLERTHSYNEQFF
TRBJ1-4 | TRBV4-2 | NA | 19 | NA | TGTGCCAGCAGCCAACCCATTACAGGGAGTGCCGCAACTAATGAAAAACTGTTTTTT | CASSQPITGSAATNEKLFF
TRBJ2-7 | TRBV27 | TRBD1 | 17 | NA | TGTGCCAGCAGTCGATACCAGGGACAGGGAACATCCCTCGAGCAGTACTTC | CASSRYQGQGTSLEQYF
TRBJ2-3 | TRBV28 | NA | 17 | NA | TGTGCCAGCCCCCCCCCGGTGGGGACATCGGGGACAGATACGCAGTATTTT | CASPPPVGTSGTDTQYF
TRBJ1-2 | TRBV2 | TRBD1 | 16 | NA | TGTGCCAGCAGTGAAGGGGGGACAGTCGCTAACTATGGCTACACCTTC | CASSEGGTVANYGYTF
TRBJ1-2 | TRBV2 | NA | 12 | NA | TGTGCCAGCGACGTGAGGCGGGCCGGCTACACCTTC | CASDVRRAGYTF
TRBJ2-2 | TRBV4-1 | NA | 14 | NA | TGCGCCAGCAGCCGAGACAGTTTCACCGGGGAGCTGTTTTTT | CASSRDSFTGELFF
TRBJ1-4 | TRBV7-9 | NA | 14 | once | TGTGCCAGCAGCTTTTCAGCAACTAATGAAAAACTGTTTTTT | CASSFSATNEKLFF
TRBJ1-1 | TRBV9 | NA | 19 | NA | TGTGCCAGCAGCGTAAATGGGGCGACAGTAAGTCTCATGAACACTGAAGCTTTCTTT | CASSVNGATVSLMNTEAFF
TRBJ2-3 | TRBV29-1 | TRBD2 | 13 | NA | TGCAGCGTAAAGCGGGAGGGTCCAGATACGCAGTATTTT | CSVKREGPDTQYF
TRBJ1-4 | TRBV27 | TRBD1 | 14 | NA | TGTGCCAGCAGTCGGACAGGGGGTGTTGAAAAACTGTTTTTT | CASSRTGGVEKLFF
TRBJ1-2 | TRBV7-9 | NA | 14 | NA | TGTGCCAGCAGCTTAGGTACAGGAGTCTGGGGCTACACCTTC | CASSLGTGVWGYTF
TRBJ1-5 | TRBV11-2 | NA | 15 | NA | TGTGCCAGCAGCTTGTCTCCTAATAGCAATCAGCCCCAGCATTTT | CASSLSPNSNQPQHF
TRBJ2-5 | TRBV5-1 | TRBD2 | 16 | NA | TGCGCCAGCAGCTTGAGCTTGTCTAGCGGGAAAGAGACCCAGTACTTC | CASSLSLSSGKETQYF
TRBJ1-2 | TRBV29-1 | TRBD1 | 13 | few | TGCAGCGCTGGACAGGGGAGTTCATATGGCTACACCTTC | CSAGQGSSYGYTF
TRBJ1-2 | TRBV19 | TRBD1 | 13 | once | TGTGCCAGTAGTTGGAGACAGGGGTATGGCTACACCTTC | CASSWRQGYGYTF
TRBJ2-3 | TRBV12-3/TRBV12-4 | NA | 13 | NA | TGTGCCAGCAGTCGGGACTTCACAGATACGCAGTATTTT | CASSRDFTDTQYF
TRBJ1-6 | TRBV7-2 | TRBD1 | 16 | NA | TGTGCCAGCAGCGTTCTGACAGGGGGTAGTAATTCACCCCTCCACTTT | CASSVLTGGSNSPLHF
TRBJ1-1 | TRBV10-3 | NA | 11 | NA | TGTGCCATCAAGGTAGCCACTGAAGCTTTCTTT | CAIKVATEAFF
TRBJ1-2 | TRBV6-5 | TRBD1 | 15 | NA | TGTGCCAGCAGTCCCCAGGTGGGACAGGGCAGTGACTACACCTTC | CASSPQVGQGSDYTF